One sample yielded the 13 T cell receptor beta chains listed below, sequenced in a study of blood T cell repertoires in COVID-19. Here immunoSEQ multiplex PCR was the method, and the copy in TCRdb shows in-frame clones only, minus some. This table has 200,000 to 250,000 clones, just under 90% appearing once. Sequences were obtained from peripheral blood. The source of these receptors is a man aged 55 to 69 who had recovered from COVID-19.

This clone has only one observation. The V call is TRBV11-2, the J call TRBJ2-7; TRBD2 matches at 10 bases. Germline assignment: CDR1 SGHAT and CDR2 FQNNGV. With V trimmed by 5 bases and J by 5 bases, 9 bases remained unmatched. The CDR3 sequence is 15 residues long. Here the CDR3 reads CASSQLAGYTDEQYF. Here the CDR3 DNA reads TGTGCCAGCAGCCAACTAGCGGGATACACCGACGAGCAGTACTTC.

A few counts support this clone. The genes are TRBV2 and TRBJ1-2; TRBD1 might be the D (5 bases). CDR3 size: 11 residues. Germline V gene lookup returns CDR1 SNHLY and CDR2 FYNNEI. Deletions cut 2 bases from V and 8 bases from J, with 6 bases between. The CDR3 coding sequence is TGTGCCAGCAGTGAAAGGGGAGGCTACACCTTC. This translates into CASSERGGYTF. Full variable domain (missing parts from reference TRBV2 and TRBJ1-2): EPEVTQTPSHQVTQMGQEVILRCVPISNHLYFYWYRQILGQKVEFLVSFYNNEISEKSEIFDDQFSVERPDGSNFTLKIRSTKLEDSAMYFCASSERGGYTFGSGTRLTVV.

This clone occurred once. The chain combines TRBV6-6 with TRBJ1-2; 9 nucleotides agree with TRBD1. J was trimmed by 7 bases and V by 6 bases; bases with no gene match: 6. The CDR3 runs 13 residues. CDR1 is MNHNY and CDR2 is SVGAGI in the germline V gene (reference sequence). Here the CDR3 DNA reads TGTGCCAGCAGGAATACAGGGGGCAGTGGCTACACCTTC. Protein: CASRNTGGSGYTF.

This rearrangement joins TRBV5-1 to TRBJ2-5, with TRBD1 matching 9 bases. The CDR3 spans 18 residues. Looked up from germline, CDR1 is SGHRS and CDR2 is YFSETQ. V lost 6 bases and J lost 4; bases outside the gene matches: 19. CDR3 in DNA: TGCGCCAGCAACCTTAAGACAGGGGGGCCCCGGGTAGGAGAGACCCAGTACTTC. Translated, it gives CASNLKTGGPRVGETQYF.

The chain combines TRBV5-1 with TRBJ2-7; 7 bases agree with TRBD2. Germline CDR1 reads SGHRS; CDR2 reads YFSETQ. J was trimmed by 3 bases and V by 1 base; bases with no gene match: 4. The CDR3 contains 14 residues. The CDR3, as DNA: TGCGCCAGCAGCTTGCCCTCGGGGGGCTACGAGCAGTACTTC. Translated: CASSLPSGGYEQYF.

The chain links TRBV5-1 to TRBJ1-1; TRBD1 aligns across 7 bases. The germline gives CDR1 SGHRS, CDR2 YFSETQ. V gave up 5 bases and J gave up 2 bases; unmatched junction bases: 6. The CDR3 is made up of 14 amino acids. This CDR3 is CASSYGTANTEAFF. The CDR3 nucleotides read TGCGCCAGCAGTTACGGGACAGCTAACACTGAAGCTTTCTTT.

V is TRBV10-3 and J is TRBJ2-5, with 7 bases aligning to TRBD2. Germline CDR1 and CDR2: ENHRY and SYGVKD. Germline trimming cut 10 bases from V and 5 bases from J; bases unmatched to any gene: 4. The CDR3 spans 11 residues. CDR3 in amino acids: CASLGGETQYF. CDR3 DNA: TGTGCCAGCCTGGGGGGGGAGACCCAGTACTTC.

The CDR3 sequence: CASSEGPGTSNYGYTF. The CDR3 nucleotides are TGTGCCAGCAGCGAGGGGCCAGGGACATCGAACTATGGCTACACCTTC. The chain uses TRBV6-6 and TRBJ1-2; tentatively, D is TRBD1 (6 bases). Trimming took off 6 bases at V and 2 bases at J, with 19 bases between the two ends. The CDR3 is 16 residues long. Germline loops: CDR1 MNHNY, CDR2 SVGAGI (reference sequence).

The chain is built from TRBV6-5 and TRBJ1-5; 9 bases fit TRBD1. J lost 4 bases, V lost 6 bases, and 4 bases had no gene match. The length of the CDR3 is 14 residues. Per the germline V gene, CDR1 is MNHEY and CDR2 is SVGAGI. CDR3 in amino acids: CASRSDRGNQPQHF. The CDR3, as DNA: TGTGCCAGCAGATCCGACAGGGGGAATCAGCCCCAGCATTTT.

CDR3 sequence (DNA): TGTGCCACCAGTGACACACAAGGCTACACCTTC. This translates into CATSDTQGYTF. The chain is built from TRBV24-1 and TRBJ1-2; D call uncertain. V was pared by 4 bases and J by 8 bases, with 7 bases between. The CDR3 has 11 amino acids. Germline V gives CDR1 KGHDR, CDR2 SFDVKD.

This chain connects TRBV3-1 (or the pseudogene TRBV3-2) to TRBJ2-1; tentative D call: TRBD2 (6 bases). CDR3 length: 15 amino acids. Germline V gene sequence: CDR1 LGHDT, CDR2 YNNKEL (reference sequence). Trimming removed 4 bases from V and 8 bases from J, with 18 bases in between. This CDR3 reads CASSPITSKKDEQFF. Written as DNA, the CDR3 is TGTGCCAGCAGCCCTATCACTAGCAAGAAAGATGAGCAGTTCTTC.

The chain recombines TRBV27 with TRBJ2-1, with 9 bases lining up with TRBD1. Trimming removed 5 bases from V and 8 bases from J; junction bases left unmatched: 7. Germline V gives CDR1 MNHEY, CDR2 SMNVEV (reference sequence). The CDR3 is made up of 14 amino acids. The CDR3 DNA reads TGTGCCAGCAGTGAAACAGGGGGCTTTTATGAGCAGTTCTTC. Its translation: CASSETGGFYEQFF.

The chain carries TRBV7-7 and TRBJ2-2; the D gene is possibly TRBD1 (5 bases). V lost 8 bases and J lost 1, with 11 bases in between. CDR1 is SSHAT and CDR2 is FNYEAQ in the germline V gene (reference sequence). The CDR3 consists of 14 residues. CDR3 sequence: CASRPGQNTGELFF. CDR3 sequence (DNA): TGTGCCAGCCGACCAGGGCAGAACACCGGGGAGCTGTTTTTT.